Following are 27 T cell receptor beta chains from one sample sequenced in a study of blood T cells in healthy people across ages. It was with a sample-barcoded 5' primer and a J-beta primer mix that a second PCR of roughly 7 to 11 cycles was run. In TCRdb, the 5' RACE reads were re-called with MiXCR into one record per CDR3 protein. Of roughly 1.9 million distinct CDR3 sequences listed, about two fifths are singletons. The specimen sequenced was blood. The receptors stem from a human donor in good health.

This clonotype has just a few counts. CDR3 sequence reads: CASSLDPQGTGNTIYF. The DNA for the CDR3 is TGCGCCAGCAGCTTGGATCCACAGGGGACTGGAAACACCATATATTTT. The chain carries TRBV5-1 and TRBJ1-3, with 7 bases lining up with TRBD1. Looked up from germline, CDR1 is SGHRS and CDR2 is YFSETQ. The CDR3 is 16 residues long. With 0 bases clipped from V and 2 bases from J, the junction kept 5 bases outside the gene matches.

The chain carries TRBV9 and TRBJ1-5; D perhaps matches TRBD1 (5 bases). This CDR3 is built from 16 residues. Germline assignment: CDR1 SGDLS and CDR2 YYNGEE. The ends were cut back, 2 bases at V and 0 bases at J, with 12 bases in the middle. The CDR3 DNA follows: TGTGCCAGCAGCGTCAGGGTTTCATATAGCAATCAGCCCCAGCATTTT. Its translation: CASSVRVSYSNQPQHF.

This clonotype has a count of ten or more. The chain couples TRBV29-1 to TRBJ2-3; TRBD2 might be the D (6 bases). V was pared by 0 bases and J by 1 base, with 8 bases between. The V gene's germline CDR1 is SQVTM and CDR2 ANQGSEA. There are 14 residues in the CDR3. The CDR3 spells CSVEERGGTDTQYF. DNA for the CDR3: TGCAGCGTTGAAGAGCGGGGTGGCACAGATACGCAGTATTTT.

This clonotype turned up a few times. This chain joins TRBV24-1 and TRBJ1-2; 7 nucleotides match TRBD1. CDR1 is KGHDR, CDR2 SFDVKD, per germline. The CDR3 runs 14 residues. The ends lost 5 bases at V and 4 bases at J; junction bases unmatched: 6. The CDR3 loop is CATSAADRAYGYTF. The CDR3 DNA reads TGTGCCACCAGTGCCGCCGACAGGGCCTATGGCTACACCTTC.

This clonotype was detected ten times or more. The gene calls are TRBV20-1 and TRBJ2-3; weak D call: TRBD2 (5 bases). CDR1 is DFQATT, CDR2 SNEGSKA, per germline (reference sequence). V was shortened by 3 bases and J by 1 base, with 8 bases between the two germline ends. The CDR3 is made up of 13 amino acids. In nucleotides, the CDR3 is TGCAGTGCTAGGATCGGGGGCACAGATACGCAGTATTTT. It yields the protein CSARIGGTDTQYF.

This clonotype came up a few times. This chain joins TRBV5-1 and TRBJ1-4; 7 bases match TRBD1. CDR3 length: 17 residues. With V trimmed by 3 bases and J by 8 bases, 16 bases remained unmatched. Looked up from germline, CDR1 is SGHRS and CDR2 is YFSETQ. CDR3 nucleotides: TGCGCCAGCAGCTCTGGGGCCTCACAGGGGACGGAAGAAAAACTGTTTTTT. This encodes CASSSGASQGTEEKLFF.

The chain uses TRBV28 and TRBJ2-1; 7 nucleotides match TRBD1. From germline, CDR1 is MDHEN and CDR2 SYDVKM. The CDR3 extends over 15 amino acids. Losses at the gene ends were 5 bases for V and 3 bases for J; bases not matched to a gene: 7. The CDR3 loop is CASSPDRVIYNEQFF. As DNA, the CDR3 is TGTGCCAGCAGTCCCGACAGGGTAATCTACAATGAGCAGTTCTTC.

This clonotype has a single count. The chain has TRBV4-2 and TRBJ1-1, with 8 bases identical to TRBD1. Germline assignment: CDR1 LGHNA and CDR2 YNFKEQ. Trimming at V came to 8 bases and at J to 5 bases, leaving 16 bases not matched to a gene. This CDR3 region has 16 residues. The CDR3 coding sequence is TGTGCCAGCCGGCCGGACGGGACAGGACTAAGGACTGAAGCTTTCTTT. Its translation is CASRPDGTGLRTEAFF.

This clonotype appeared once. A much larger clone is a single base away; this may be a read error. The chain employs TRBV6-6 and TRBJ1-2; TRBD1 might be the D (5 bases). The V gene lost 9 bases and the J gene lost 4 bases, with 12 bases spanning the gap. This CDR3 is 12 amino acids long. From germline, CDR1 is MNHNY and CDR2 SVGAGI (reference sequence). The CDR3 DNA is TGTGCCAGTACCTCCGACAGCTATGGCTACACCTTC. Amino acid sequence: CASTSDSYGYTF.

The rearrangement links TRBV6-6 to TRBJ1-1; tentatively, D is TRBD1 (5 bases). The CDR3 runs 14 residues. The germline V gene encodes CDR1 MNHNY and CDR2 SVGAGI (reference sequence). Trimming pared 2 bases from V and 4 bases from J, leaving 11 bases between. DNA for the CDR3: TGTGCCAGCAGTTACAGGGACCGGGGCACTGAAGCTTTCTTT. Its protein is CASSYRDRGTEAFF.

A few counts support this clonotype. The junction differs from germline at one of its ends, possibly a read error. The rearrangement uses TRBV11-2 and TRBJ2-1; TRBD1 or TRBD2 may be the D gene (5 bases each). CDR3 size: 16 residues. Germline V gives CDR1 SGHAT, CDR2 FQNNGV. The CDR3 DNA reads TGTGCCAACAGCTTAGATCTTGGGGGTGACAGTCCTGGGCAGTTCTTC. Its translation is CANSLDLGGDSPGQFF.

In its sample, this clonotype was seen once. This rearrangement joins TRBV28 to TRBJ1-5; D possibly corresponds to TRBD1 (6 bases). V was cut by 9 bases and J by 7 bases, with 28 bases left in between. The CDR3 spans 17 residues. Per the germline V gene, CDR1 is MDHEN and CDR2 is SYDVKM. The CDR3 sequence: CASSVGTKATLGQPQHF. CDR3 nucleotides: TGTGCCAGTTCCGTCGGGACAAAGGCTACCCTAGGCCAGCCCCAGCATTTT.

This clonotype appeared a few times. The chain joins TRBV20-1 to TRBJ2-5, with TRBD2 identical over 12 bases. CDR3 length equals 15 residues. With V trimmed by 6 bases and J by 3 bases, 8 bases remained unmatched. The V gene's germline CDR1 is DFQATT and CDR2 SNEGSKA (reference sequence). This CDR3 is CSALRLAGDEETQYF. As DNA, the CDR3 is TGCAGTGCCCTAAGACTAGCGGGGGATGAAGAGACCCAGTACTTC.

This clonotype was seen only a few times. This rearrangement joins TRBV3-1 to TRBJ2-4; D unclear. V was pared by 2 bases and J by 13 bases, with 18 bases between. Germline values: CDR1 LGHDT, CDR2 YNNKEL (reference sequence). CDR3 length: 14 residues. CDR3 sequence (DNA): TGTGCCAGCAGCCAAAGGCAGTTTGGTGGCGAACAGTACTTC. Translating it yields CASSQRQFGGEQYF.

This clonotype was seen only a few times. The V and J genes are TRBV25-1 and TRBJ1-5; perhaps TRBD1 as D (5 bases). V dropped 2 bases and J dropped 4 bases, with 12 bases sitting between them. CDR3 length equals 15 residues. The germline CDR1 and CDR2 sequences are MGHDK and SYGVNS. In DNA, the CDR3 is TGTGCCAGCAGTGAAGGGGTGGCAGGGAATCAGCCCCAGCATTTT. It yields the protein CASSEGVAGNQPQHF.

This clonotype was seen more than once but under ten times. The CDR3 here is CSARDQRATEAFF. The CDR3 nucleotides read TGCAGTGCTAGAGATCAAAGGGCGACTGAAGCTTTCTTT. The chain employs TRBV20-1 and TRBJ1-1; unclear D gene. Deletions cut 0 bases from V and 5 bases from J, with 10 bases between. The germline V gene has CDR1 DFQATT and CDR2 SNEGSKA (reference sequence). The length of the CDR3 is 13 residues.

The rearrangement joins TRBV27 to TRBJ2-3; TRBD2 agrees at 8 bases. J gave up 1 base and V 5 bases, and 8 bases lay outside the gene matches. The length of the CDR3 is 16 residues. Germline V gene sequence: CDR1 MNHEY, CDR2 SMNVEV (reference sequence). The CDR3 loop reads CASSLVSSGGTDTQYF. CDR3 DNA: TGTGCCAGCAGTCTCGTGAGTAGCGGGGGCACAGATACGCAGTATTTT.

This clonotype has ten or more counts. The chain links TRBV7-9 to TRBJ1-2; D perhaps matches TRBD1 (5 bases). The CDR3 has 12 residues. The germline V gene has CDR1 SEHNR and CDR2 FQNEAQ (reference sequence). The V gene lost 7 bases and the J gene lost 6 bases, with 12 bases spanning the gap. The DNA for the CDR3 is TGTGCCAGCAAAGGCGGGACCGATGGCTACACCTTC. This translates into CASKGGTDGYTF.

This sequence joins TRBV4-1 and TRBJ2-3; D ambiguous. The CDR3 spans 13 residues. In germline, CDR1 is MGHRA, CDR2 YSYEKL. The ends were cut back, 0 bases at V and 8 bases at J, with 9 bases in the middle. The CDR3 loop is CASSQEPVGTQYF. CDR3 nucleotide sequence: TGCGCCAGCAGCCAAGAGCCAGTGGGTACGCAGTATTTT.

The rearrangement links TRBV7-9 to TRBJ2-3; weak D call: TRBD1 (5 bases). The CDR3 extends over 17 amino acids. V lost 4 bases and J 1 base, leaving 18 bases between the germline ends. The germline gives CDR1 SEHNR, CDR2 FQNEAQ (reference sequence). CDR3 bases: TGTGCCAGCAGCTCCAATCGAGGATTCAGGGGCACAGATACGCAGTATTTT. It specifies CASSSNRGFRGTDTQYF.

The chain combines TRBV14 with TRBJ2-1; unclear D gene. Trimming cost V 0 bases and J 5 bases, with 8 bases left between them. The CDR3 is 14 amino acids. Germline V gene data show CDR1 as SGHDN and CDR2 as FVKESK. The CDR3 DNA reads TGTGCCAGCAGCCAAGATAGGGCAGACAATGAGCAGTTCTTC. It is translated as CASSQDRADNEQFF.

This chain connects TRBV12-3 or TRBV12-4 to TRBJ2-6; maybe TRBD2 (5 bases). V was clipped by 4 bases and J by 1 base, with 11 bases between them. CDR3 length: 16 amino acids. CDR3 in DNA: TGTGCCAGCAGTTGGACGGGATTGTCTGGGGCCAACGTCCTGACTTTC. Translating it yields CASSWTGLSGANVLTF.

The gene calls are TRBV6-2 or TRBV6-3 and TRBJ1-4; D gene unclear. Germline assignment: CDR1 MNHEY and CDR2 SVGEGT. This CDR3 has 12 amino acids. The germline V and J ends were trimmed by 5 bases and 7 bases, with 8 bases remaining between them. The CDR3 region is CASSGFGEKLFF. For the CDR3, the DNA is TGTGCCAGCAGTGGGTTCGGTGAAAAACTGTTTTTT.

The J gene is TRBJ2-1, the V gene TRBV10-3; D ambiguous. The J call could be wrong; TRBJ2-7 is a better fit for the DNA end. There are 13 residues in the CDR3. CDR1 and CDR2 from the germline V gene are ENHRY and SYGVKD. CDR3 DNA sequence: TGTGCCATCAGTGAGGGTTCTTACAATGGGCAGTACTTC. Translating gives CAISEGSYNGQYF.

This clonotype was counted between two and nine times. This chain joins TRBV12-5 and TRBJ2-1; 9 bases line up with TRBD2. Trimming removed 3 bases from V and 6 bases from J; junction bases left unmatched: 6. Germline CDR1 reads LGHNT; CDR2 reads FRNRAP. The CDR3 has 15 amino acids. The CDR3 DNA follows: TGTGCTAGTGGTTTAGTGGCGGGGGGGCCCAATGAGCAGTTCTTC. Its translation is CASGLVAGGPNEQFF. Complete variable domain (other parts from reference TRBV12-5 and TRBJ2-1): DARVTQTPRHKVTEMGQEVTMRCQPILGHNTVFWYRQTMMQGLELLAYFRNRAPLDDSGMPKDRFSAEMPDATLATLKIQPSEPRDSAVYFCASGLVAGGPNEQFFGPGTRLTVL.

This clonotype was counted a few times. The chain carries TRBV3-1 and TRBJ2-5; TRBD1 is a possible D gene (6 bases). The V gene's germline CDR1 is LGHDT and CDR2 YNNKEL (reference sequence). V gave up 4 bases and J gave up 0 bases, with 9 bases separating them. This CDR3 contains 14 residues. CDR3 region: CASSPGQYQETQYF. The CDR3 nucleotides are TGTGCCAGCAGCCCTGGACAGTACCAAGAGACCCAGTACTTC.

The J gene is TRBJ2-7, the V gene TRBV20-1; tentative D call: TRBD2 (5 bases). V lost 5 bases to trimming and J lost 0 bases, with 11 bases between them. The germline CDR1 and CDR2 sequences are DFQATT and SNEGSKA (reference sequence). This CDR3 has 13 residues. CDR3: CSAPRTDSYEQYF. The CDR3 nucleotides read TGCAGTGCTCCTCGGACTGACTCCTACGAGCAGTACTTC.